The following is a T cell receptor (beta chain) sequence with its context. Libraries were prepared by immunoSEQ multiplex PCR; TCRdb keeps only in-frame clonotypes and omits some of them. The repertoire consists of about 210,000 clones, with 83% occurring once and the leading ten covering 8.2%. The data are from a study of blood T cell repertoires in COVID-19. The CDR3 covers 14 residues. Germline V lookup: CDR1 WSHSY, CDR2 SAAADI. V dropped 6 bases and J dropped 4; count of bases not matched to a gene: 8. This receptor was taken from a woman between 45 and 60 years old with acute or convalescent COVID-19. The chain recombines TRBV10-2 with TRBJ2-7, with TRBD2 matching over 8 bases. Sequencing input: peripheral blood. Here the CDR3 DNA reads TGCGCCAGCAGGAAACTAGCGGAGGGTTACGAGCAGTACTTC. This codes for CASRKLAEGYEQYF.